Reported below is one T cell receptor (beta chain). The antigen remains undetermined. This entry is derived from a study of T-cell reconstitution after alpha-beta-depleted transplantation in children. Germline values: CDR1 DFQATT, CDR2 SNEGSKA (reference sequence). The V and J ends lost 4 bases and 9 bases respectively, with 16 bases between them. The CDR3 has 13 amino acids. General study findings and limits: Several hundred expanded graft clones reportedly were the source of alpha-beta T cells about two months after transplant.

The library targeted TCRbeta and was prepared with unique molecular identifiers. TCRdb itself ran the PCR reads through MiXCR, one entry per CDR3 protein. The sample lists around 800,000 distinct CDR3 sequences, 16% seen once, with around 5% in the top ten. This clonotype was obtained from a male patient under 18 who had a stem cell transplant for acute lymphoblastic leukemia, so the T cells may come from the graft donor. The sequences come from PBMCs, mostly from graft donor cells, collected 360 days after TCRalphabeta/CD19-depleted stem cell transplant. The J gene is TRBJ1-5, the V gene TRBV20-1; D might be TRBD1 (6 bases). For the CDR3, the DNA is TGCAGTGCTACCGGGGGCACCTGGTCGCCCCAGCATTTT. Translation: CSATGGTWSPQHF.